Presented here are 7 T cell receptor beta chains from one specimen sequenced in a study of shared clonotypes between healthy human individuals. The naive CD8 population came from CD45RO-negative cells selected for CCR7, without terminally differentiated effector memory CD45RA+ cells. The protocol was immunoSEQ multiplex PCR, while the TCRdb copy is restricted to in-frame clones and leaves out a portion. The sample has millions of clones, 93% seen once; the top ten hold roughly 1.7%. The source material was naive CD8+ T cells from PBMCs. The receptors were sampled from a man aged 18 to 30 in good health. Some clones in this sample may be carry-over from other donors' samples.

In its sample, this clone was seen once. V is TRBV2 and J is TRBJ2-1; 7 nucleotides line up with TRBD1. The V segment lost 9 bases and the J segment 7 bases; nucleotides outside the gene matches: 12. Germline V gene data show CDR1 as SNHLY and CDR2 as FYNNEI. The CDR3 loop spans 14 amino acids. The CDR3 DNA sequence: TGTGCCAGTACAACAGGGGACAGTTCGAATGAGCAGTTCTTC. Protein product: CASTTGDSSNEQFF.

This clone was recorded once. CDR3 bases: TGCGCCAGCAGCGGGGGCAGGGCGGCGGACGAGCAGTACTTC. It yields the protein CASSGGRAADEQYF. The chain is built from TRBV5-1 and TRBJ2-7; D might be TRBD1 (6 bases). Germline CDR1 is SGHRS and CDR2 is YFSETQ. V lost 4 bases and J lost 5, with 16 bases in between. CDR3 length: 14 amino acids.

The rearrangement uses TRBV9 and TRBJ2-7; D may match TRBD1 or TRBD2 (5 bases each). Per the germline V gene, CDR1 is SGDLS and CDR2 is YYNGEE. This CDR3 is 15 amino acids long. V was pared by 4 bases and J by 1 base, with 15 bases between. The CDR3 region is CASSPSGTSSYEQYF. The CDR3 DNA follows: TGTGCCAGCAGCCCAAGTGGGACCTCGTCCTACGAGCAGTACTTC.

This clone was observed once. The same CDR3 is also encoded by other DNA sequences in this sample. The chain joins TRBV30 to TRBJ1-3, with a tentative D call TRBD1 (5 bases). Trimming pared 3 bases from V and 1 base from J, leaving 10 bases between. From germline, CDR1 is GTSNPN and CDR2 SVGIG (reference sequence). This CDR3 is built from 14 residues. The CDR3 protein is CAWRNGGSGNTIYF. For the CDR3, the DNA is TGTGCCTGGAGAAACGGGGGGTCTGGAAACACCATATATTTT.

The rearrangement joins TRBV9 to TRBJ2-1; 11 nucleotides match TRBD2. The length of the CDR3 is 15 residues. V gave up 4 bases and J gave up 4 bases; unmatched junction bases: 4. The germline gives CDR1 SGDLS, CDR2 YYNGEE. CDR3 bases: TGTGCCAGCAGCCACGGACTAGCGGGTTACAATGAGCAGTTCTTC. It specifies CASSHGLAGYNEQFF.

The chain couples TRBV19 to TRBJ1-2; maybe TRBD1 (5 bases). V was cut by 6 bases and J by 4 bases, with 24 bases left in between. Germline V gene lookup returns CDR1 LNHDA and CDR2 SQIVND (reference sequence). CDR3 size: 17 residues. This CDR3 is CASRQRDSGEGFYGYTF. In nucleotides, the CDR3 is TGTGCCAGTAGACAAAGGGACTCCGGGGAGGGCTTCTATGGCTACACCTTC. The full variable domain, with the rest looked up from reference TRBV19 and TRBJ1-2, is DGGITQSPKYLFRKEGQNVTLSCEQNLNHDAMYWYRQDPGQGLRLIYYSQIVNDFQKGDIAEGYSVSREKKESFPLTVTSAQKNPTAFYLCASRQRDSGEGFYGYTFGSGTRLTVV.

The chain couples TRBV10-2 to TRBJ2-3; 9 nucleotides agree with TRBD1. Looked up from germline, CDR1 is WSHSY and CDR2 is SAAADI. After removal of 3 bases from V and 5 bases from J, the junction contained 12 bases not matched to a gene. The CDR3 has 17 residues. As DNA, the CDR3 is TGCGCCAGCAGTGACCTGGGGACAGGGCAGGAGGGAGATACGCAGTATTTT. Translating it yields CASSDLGTGQEGDTQYF.